This T cell receptor (beta chain) was retrieved from a study of CD8+CD57+ T cells in acquired aplastic anemia. Study overall: The study obtained an average of 3.2 ug of DNA from sorted CD4+ and CD8+ cells. Study outcomes and limitations: Overlap between patients and controls comprised twenty-nine CD8+ CDR3 sequences. Patients and healthy controls showed no significant CD8+ Simpson's diversity difference.

At least ten counts were recorded for this clonotype. Its antigen remains unknown. This CDR3 has 16 amino acids. V shed 5 bases and J shed 0 bases, with 17 bases lying between them. Germline V CDR1 and CDR2: DFQATT, SNEGSKA (reference sequence). Template material for TCR beta VDJ and CDR3 profiling consisted of genomic DNA. Using its own MiXCR run on the reads, TCRdb lists one record per CDR3 protein. Of about 180,000 distinct CDR3 sequences listed, more than 60% are singletons. Whoever was chosen for sequencing had shown CD8+CD57+ cell expansion by flow cytometry. Everyone among the patients had severe acquired aplastic anemia.

The clonotype originates from a human donor with aplastic anemia. The sequencing sample was made of sorted CD4+, CD8+, or CD8+CD57+ T cells (not recorded which) from PBMCs. The chain employs TRBV20-1 and TRBJ2-1; D tentatively fits TRBD1 or TRBD2 (5 bases each). CDR3 sequence (DNA): TGCAGTGCTTCCCCACGAGGGGCAAGCTCCTACAATGAGCAGTTCTTC. This codes for CSASPRGASSYNEQFF.